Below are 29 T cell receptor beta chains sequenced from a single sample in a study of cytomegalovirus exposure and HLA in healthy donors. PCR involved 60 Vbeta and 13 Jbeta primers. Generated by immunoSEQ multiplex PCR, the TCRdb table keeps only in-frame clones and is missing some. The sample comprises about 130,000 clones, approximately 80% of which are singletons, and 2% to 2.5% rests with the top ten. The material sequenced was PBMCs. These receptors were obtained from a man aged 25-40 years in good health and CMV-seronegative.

CDR3: CASSYGGLAENIQYF. The DNA of the CDR3 is TGTGCCAGCAGTTACGGCGGACTAGCGGAAAACATTCAGTACTTC. The chain combines TRBV6-5 with TRBJ2-4, with 10 bases lining up with TRBD2. There are 15 residues in the CDR3. The junction had 3 bases not matched to a gene; V was cut back by 2 bases and J by 5 bases. Germline lookup yields CDR1 MNHEY and CDR2 SVGAGI.

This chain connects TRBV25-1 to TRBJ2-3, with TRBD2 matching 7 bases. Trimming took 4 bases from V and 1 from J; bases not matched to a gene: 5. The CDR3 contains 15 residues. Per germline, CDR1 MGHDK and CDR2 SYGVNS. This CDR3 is CASSGEGSRTDTQYF. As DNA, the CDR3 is TGTGCCAGCAGTGGGGAGGGGAGCCGCACAGATACGCAGTATTTT.

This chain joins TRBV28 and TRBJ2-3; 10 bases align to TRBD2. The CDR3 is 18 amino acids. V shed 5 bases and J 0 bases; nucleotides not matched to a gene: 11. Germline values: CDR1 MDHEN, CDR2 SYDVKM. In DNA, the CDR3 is TGTGCCAGCAGTCAACCGGACCCAGCGGGAGGGAGCACAGATACGCAGTATTTT. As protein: CASSQPDPAGGSTDTQYF.

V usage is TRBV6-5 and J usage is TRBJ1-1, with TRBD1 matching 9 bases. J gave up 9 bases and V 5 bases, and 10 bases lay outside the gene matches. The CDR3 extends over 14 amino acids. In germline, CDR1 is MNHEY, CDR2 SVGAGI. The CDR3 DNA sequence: TGTGCCAGCAGTCGACAAGACAGGGGGTTGAAAGCTTTCTTT. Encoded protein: CASSRQDRGLKAFF.

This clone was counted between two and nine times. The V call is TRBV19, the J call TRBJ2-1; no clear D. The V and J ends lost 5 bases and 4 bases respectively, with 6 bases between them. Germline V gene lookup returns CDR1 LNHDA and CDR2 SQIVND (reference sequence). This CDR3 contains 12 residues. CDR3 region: CASSLQYNEQFF. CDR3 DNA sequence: TGTGCCAGTAGTTTACAGTACAATGAGCAGTTCTTC.

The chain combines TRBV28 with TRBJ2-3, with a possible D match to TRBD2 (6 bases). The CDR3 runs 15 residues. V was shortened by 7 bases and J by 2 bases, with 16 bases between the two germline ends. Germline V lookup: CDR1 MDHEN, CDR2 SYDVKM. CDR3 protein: CASNLEAGPTDTQYF. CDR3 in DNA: TGTGCCAGCAACCTGGAGGCGGGGCCCACAGATACGCAGTATTTT.

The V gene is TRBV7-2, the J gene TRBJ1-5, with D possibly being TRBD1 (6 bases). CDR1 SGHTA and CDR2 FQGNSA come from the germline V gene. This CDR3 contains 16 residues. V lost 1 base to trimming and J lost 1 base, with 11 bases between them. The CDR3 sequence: CASSLVGGASNQPQHF. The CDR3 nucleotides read TGTGCCAGCAGCTTAGTCGGGGGGGCAAGCAATCAGCCCCAGCATTTT.

CDR3 residues: CASSYSRVVYGYTF. The CDR3 nucleotides read TGTGCCAGCAGCTATAGCAGGGTTGTCTATGGCTACACCTTC. The J gene is TRBJ1-2, the V gene TRBV7-2; tentative D call: TRBD1 (5 bases). Germline V lookup: CDR1 SGHTA, CDR2 FQGNSA. Trimming pared 4 bases from V and 4 bases from J, leaving 13 bases between. There are 14 residues in the CDR3.

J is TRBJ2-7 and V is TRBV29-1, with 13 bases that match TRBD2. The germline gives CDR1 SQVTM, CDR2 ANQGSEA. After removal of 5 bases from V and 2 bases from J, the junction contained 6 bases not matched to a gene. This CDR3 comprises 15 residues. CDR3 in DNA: TGCAGCGTTCGGGGACTAGCGGGATCTGCCTACGAGCAGTACTTC. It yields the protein CSVRGLAGSAYEQYF.

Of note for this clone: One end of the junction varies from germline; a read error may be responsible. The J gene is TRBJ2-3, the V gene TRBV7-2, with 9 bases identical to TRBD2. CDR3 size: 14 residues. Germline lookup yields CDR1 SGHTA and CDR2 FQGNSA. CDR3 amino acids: CASSLGTSRDTQYF. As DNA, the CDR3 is TGTGCCAGCAGCCTTGGGACTAGCAGAGATACGCAGTATTTT. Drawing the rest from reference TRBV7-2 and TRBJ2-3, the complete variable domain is GAGVSQSPSNKVTEKGKDVELRCDPISGHTALYWYRQSLGQGLEFLIYFQGNSAPDKSGLPSDRFSAERTGGSVSTLTIQRTQQEDSAVYLCASSLGTSRDTQYFGPGTRLTVL.

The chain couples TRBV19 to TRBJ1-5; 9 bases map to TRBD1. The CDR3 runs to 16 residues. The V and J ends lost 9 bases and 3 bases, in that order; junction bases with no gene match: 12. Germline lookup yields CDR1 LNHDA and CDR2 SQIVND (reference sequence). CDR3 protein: CASLLQGQGINQPQHF. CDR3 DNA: TGTGCCAGCCTTCTCCAGGGACAGGGCATCAATCAGCCCCAGCATTTT.

The CDR3 loop reads CASSYSRAAGDEQFF. The CDR3 DNA reads TGCGCCAGCAGCTACAGTAGGGCGGCGGGAGATGAGCAGTTCTTC. V usage is TRBV5-1 and J usage is TRBJ2-1; 7 bases are a match to TRBD2. V was pared by 3 bases and J by 8 bases, with 11 bases of the junction left unmatched. Germline V CDR1 and CDR2: SGHRS, YFSETQ. This CDR3 contains 15 residues. Drawing the rest from reference TRBV5-1 and TRBJ2-1, the complete variable domain is KAGVTQTPRYLIKTRGQQVTLSCSPISGHRSVSWYQQTPGQGLQFLFEYFSETQRNKGNFPGRFSGRQFSNSRSEMNVSTLELGDSALYLCASSYSRAAGDEQFFGPGTRLTVL.

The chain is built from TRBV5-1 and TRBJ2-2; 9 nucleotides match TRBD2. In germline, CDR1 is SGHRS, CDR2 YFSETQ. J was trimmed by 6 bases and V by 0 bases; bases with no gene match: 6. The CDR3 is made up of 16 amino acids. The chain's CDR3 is CASSLAWTSEAGELFF. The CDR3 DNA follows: TGCGCCAGCAGCTTGGCTTGGACTAGCGAGGCCGGGGAGCTGTTTTTT.

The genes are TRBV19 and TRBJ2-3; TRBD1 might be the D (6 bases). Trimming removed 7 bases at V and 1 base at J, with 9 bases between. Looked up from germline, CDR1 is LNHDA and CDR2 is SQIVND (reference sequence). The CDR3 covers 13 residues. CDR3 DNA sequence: TGTGCCAGTACCCCAGGGGGCACAGATACGCAGTATTTT. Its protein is CASTPGGTDTQYF.

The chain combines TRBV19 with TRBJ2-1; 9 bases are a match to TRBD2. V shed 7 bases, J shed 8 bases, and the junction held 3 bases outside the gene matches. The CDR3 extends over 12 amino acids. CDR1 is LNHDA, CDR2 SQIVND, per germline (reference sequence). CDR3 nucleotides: TGTGCCAGTAAGGCGGGAGGGTATGAGCAGTTCTTC. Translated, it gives CASKAGGYEQFF.

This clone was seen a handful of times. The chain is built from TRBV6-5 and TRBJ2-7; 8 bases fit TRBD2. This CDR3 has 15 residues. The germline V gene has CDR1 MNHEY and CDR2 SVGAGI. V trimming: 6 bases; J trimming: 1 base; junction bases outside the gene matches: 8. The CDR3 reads CASRLTAGGSYEQYF. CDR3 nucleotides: TGTGCCAGCAGATTGACGGCGGGAGGTTCCTACGAGCAGTACTTC.

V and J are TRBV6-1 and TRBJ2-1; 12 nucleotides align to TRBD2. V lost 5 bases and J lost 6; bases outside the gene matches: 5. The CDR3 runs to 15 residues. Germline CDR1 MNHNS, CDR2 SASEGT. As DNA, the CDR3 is TGTGCCAGCAGTCAGGGGACTAGCGGGTCCAATGAGCAGTTCTTC. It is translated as CASSQGTSGSNEQFF.

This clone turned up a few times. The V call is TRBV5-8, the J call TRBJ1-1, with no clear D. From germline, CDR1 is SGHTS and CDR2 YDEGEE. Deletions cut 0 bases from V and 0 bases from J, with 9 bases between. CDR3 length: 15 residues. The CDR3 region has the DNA TGTGCCAGCAGCTTGGGGGCAGCCTTGAACACTGAAGCTTTCTTT. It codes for CASSLGAALNTEAFF.

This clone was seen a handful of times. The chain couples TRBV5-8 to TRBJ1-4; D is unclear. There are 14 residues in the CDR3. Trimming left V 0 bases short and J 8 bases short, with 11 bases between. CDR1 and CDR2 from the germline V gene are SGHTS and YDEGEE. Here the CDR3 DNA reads TGTGCCAGCAGCTTGGGTCTGGGCTTGGAAAAACTGTTTTTT. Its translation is CASSLGLGLEKLFF.

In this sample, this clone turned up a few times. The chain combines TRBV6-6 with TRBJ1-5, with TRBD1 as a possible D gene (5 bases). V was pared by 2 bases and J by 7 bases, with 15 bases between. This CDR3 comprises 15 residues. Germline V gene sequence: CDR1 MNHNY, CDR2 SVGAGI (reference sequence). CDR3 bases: TGTGCCAGCAGTTACGCGCGAGCGGGGACGCAGCCCCAGCATTTT. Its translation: CASSYARAGTQPQHF.

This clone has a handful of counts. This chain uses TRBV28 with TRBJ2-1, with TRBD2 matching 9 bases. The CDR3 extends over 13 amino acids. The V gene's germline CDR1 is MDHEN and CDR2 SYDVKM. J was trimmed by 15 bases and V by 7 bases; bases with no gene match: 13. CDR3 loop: CASIISGSPAPFF. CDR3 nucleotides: TGTGCCAGCATTATTAGCGGGAGCCCGGCACCGTTCTTC.

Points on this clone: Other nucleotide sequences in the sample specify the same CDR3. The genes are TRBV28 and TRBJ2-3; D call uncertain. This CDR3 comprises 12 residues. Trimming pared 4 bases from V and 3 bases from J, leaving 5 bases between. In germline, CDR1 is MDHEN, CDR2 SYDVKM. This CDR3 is CASSSVTDTQYF. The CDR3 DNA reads TGTGCCAGCAGTTCTGTAACAGATACGCAGTATTTT.

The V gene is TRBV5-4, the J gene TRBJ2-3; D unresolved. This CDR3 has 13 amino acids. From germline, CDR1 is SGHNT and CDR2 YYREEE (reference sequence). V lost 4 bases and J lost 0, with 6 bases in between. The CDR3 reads CASSPTSTDTQYF. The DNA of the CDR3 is TGTGCCAGCAGCCCAACTAGCACAGATACGCAGTATTTT.

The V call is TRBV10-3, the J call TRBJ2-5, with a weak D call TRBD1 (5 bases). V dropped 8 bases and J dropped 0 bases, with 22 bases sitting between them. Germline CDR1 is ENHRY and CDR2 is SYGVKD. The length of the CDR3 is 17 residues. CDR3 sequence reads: CAIAGQGARDNQETQYF. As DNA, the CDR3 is TGTGCCATCGCCGGGCAAGGGGCGAGAGATAACCAAGAGACCCAGTACTTC.

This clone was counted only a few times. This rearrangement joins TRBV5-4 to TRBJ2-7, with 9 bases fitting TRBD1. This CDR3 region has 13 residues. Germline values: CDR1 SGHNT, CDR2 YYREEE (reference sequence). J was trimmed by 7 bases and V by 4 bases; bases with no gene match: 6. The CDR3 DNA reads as TGTGCCAGCAGCGAGGGACAGGGATGGGAGCAGTACTTC. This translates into CASSEGQGWEQYF.

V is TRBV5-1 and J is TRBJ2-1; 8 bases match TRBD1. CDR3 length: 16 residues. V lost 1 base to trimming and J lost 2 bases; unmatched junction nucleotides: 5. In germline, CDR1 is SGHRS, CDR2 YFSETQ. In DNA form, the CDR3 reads TGCGCCAGCAGCTTGCCGGGACAGGCCGCCTACAATGAGCAGTTCTTC. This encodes CASSLPGQAAYNEQFF.

CDR3: CASSPLQGQRYGYTF. As DNA, the CDR3 is TGCGCCAGCAGCCCTTTACAGGGACAGAGATATGGCTACACCTTC. The V and J genes are TRBV4-1 and TRBJ1-2; TRBD1 aligns across 7 bases. Trimming removed 4 bases from V and 5 bases from J; junction bases left unmatched: 10. Germline assignment: CDR1 MGHRA and CDR2 YSYEKL. The CDR3 is 15 amino acids.

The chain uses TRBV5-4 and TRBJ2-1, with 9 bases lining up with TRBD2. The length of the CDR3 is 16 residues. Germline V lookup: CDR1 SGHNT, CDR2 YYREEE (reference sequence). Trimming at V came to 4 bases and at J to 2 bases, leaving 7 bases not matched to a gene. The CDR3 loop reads CASSEITSGPYNEQFF. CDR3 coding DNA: TGTGCCAGCAGCGAAATAACTAGCGGGCCCTACAATGAGCAGTTCTTC.

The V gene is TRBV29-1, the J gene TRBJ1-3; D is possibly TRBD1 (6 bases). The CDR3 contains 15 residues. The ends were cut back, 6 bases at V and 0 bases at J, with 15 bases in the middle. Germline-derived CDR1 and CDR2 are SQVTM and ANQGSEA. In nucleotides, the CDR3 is TGCAGCGTCGCAGGGGTCGTCAACTCTGGAAACACCATATATTTT. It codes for CSVAGVVNSGNTIYF. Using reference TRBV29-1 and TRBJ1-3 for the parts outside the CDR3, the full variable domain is SAVISQKPSRDICQRGTSLTIQCQVDSQVTMMFWYRQQPGQSLTLIATANQGSEATYESGFVIDKFPISRPNLTFSTLTVSNMSPEDSSIYLCSVAGVVNSGNTIYFGEGSWLTVV.